This TCR beta chain was sequenced during a study of OX40 agonist ivuxolimab in advanced cancers. Study background: Aged roughly 23 to 90 with a mean of around 60 years, they were around 83% male.

Sequencing used immunoSEQ multiplex PCR; TCRdb keeps in-frame clones, though not all of them. The sample consists of about 60,000 clones, around nine tenths of them appearing once. Germline V gene data show CDR1 as SGDLS and CDR2 as YYNGEE. CDR3 length equals 15 residues. V was trimmed by 1 base and J by 8 bases, leaving 16 bases between them. The receptor's source is an adult with an advanced solid tumor such as melanoma, head and neck, liver or kidney cancer. Sequenced material: CD4+ or CD8+ T cells sorted from blood, taken in a trial of the OX40 agonist ivuxolimab. J is TRBJ2-1 and V is TRBV9, with no clear D. The chain's CDR3 is CASSVRSATPHEQFF. Here the CDR3 DNA reads TGTGCCAGCAGCGTACGTAGTGCTACCCCCCATGAGCAGTTCTTC.